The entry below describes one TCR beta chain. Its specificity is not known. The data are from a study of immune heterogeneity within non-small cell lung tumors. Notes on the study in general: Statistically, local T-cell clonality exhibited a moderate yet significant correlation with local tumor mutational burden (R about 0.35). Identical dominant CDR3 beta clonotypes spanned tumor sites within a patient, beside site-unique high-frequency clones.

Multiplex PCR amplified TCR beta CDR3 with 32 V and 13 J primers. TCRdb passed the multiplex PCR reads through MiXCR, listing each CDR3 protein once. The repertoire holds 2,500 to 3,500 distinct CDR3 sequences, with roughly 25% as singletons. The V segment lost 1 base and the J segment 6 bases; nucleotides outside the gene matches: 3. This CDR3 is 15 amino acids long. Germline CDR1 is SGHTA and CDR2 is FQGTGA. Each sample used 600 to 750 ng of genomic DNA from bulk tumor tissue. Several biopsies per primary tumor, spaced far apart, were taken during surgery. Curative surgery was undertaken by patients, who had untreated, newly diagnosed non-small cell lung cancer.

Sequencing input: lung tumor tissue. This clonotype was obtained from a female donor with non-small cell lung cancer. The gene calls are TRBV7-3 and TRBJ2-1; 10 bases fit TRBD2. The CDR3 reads CASSLRTSGFNEQFF. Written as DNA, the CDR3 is TGTGCCAGCAGCTTAAGGACTAGCGGTTTCAATGAGCAGTTCTTC.